This TCR beta chain derives from a study of response to subunit inactivated influenza vaccine. The CDR3 runs to 14 residues. Germline V gene data show CDR1 as MNHNS and CDR2 as SASEGT. V lost 6 bases and J 3 bases, leaving 12 bases between the germline ends. One entry per CDR3 protein, called by TCRdb with MiXCR from the RT-PCR reads. This sample carries some 550,000 distinct CDR3 sequences, roughly 23% of them seen once, and the ten largest clones take around 2.8%. The data were also submitted as part of a second study, on T cells expressing NK-cell markers. From that report: The cDNA for TCR beta came from 5'RACE template switching with UMIs.

The source was CD4+ T cells sorted from PBMCs, collected 11 to 12 days after vaccination. J is TRBJ1-5 and V is TRBV6-1, with D possibly being TRBD1 (6 bases). This TCR derives from a man over 45 who received an inactivated influenza vaccine. The CDR3 region has the DNA TGTGCCAGCAGCTCGGACAGTAACAATCAGCCCCAGCATTTT. Amino acids: CASSSDSNNQPQHF.